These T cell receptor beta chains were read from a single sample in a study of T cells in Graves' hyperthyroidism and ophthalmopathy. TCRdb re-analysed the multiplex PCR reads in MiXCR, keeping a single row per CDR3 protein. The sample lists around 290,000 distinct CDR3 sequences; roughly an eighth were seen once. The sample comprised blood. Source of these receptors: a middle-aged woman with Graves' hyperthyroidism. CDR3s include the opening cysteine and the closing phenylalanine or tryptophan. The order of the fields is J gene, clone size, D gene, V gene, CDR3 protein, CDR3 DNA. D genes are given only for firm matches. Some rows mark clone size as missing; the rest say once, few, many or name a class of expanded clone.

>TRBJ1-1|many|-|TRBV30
CAWSSMGGTEAFF
TGTGCCTGGAGTAGCATGGGGGGCACTGAAGCTTTCTTT
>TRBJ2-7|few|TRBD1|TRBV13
CASSYQGDEQYF
TGTGCCAGCAGCTATCAGGGGGACGAGCAGTACTTC
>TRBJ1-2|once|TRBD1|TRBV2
CASIWGGDRALKYGYTF
TGTGCCAGCATATGGGGGGGGGACAGGGCTCTAAAGTATGGCTACACCTTC
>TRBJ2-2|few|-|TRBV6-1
CASKFHRDTGELFF
TGTGCCAGCAAATTCCACAGGGACACCGGGGAGCTGTTTTTT
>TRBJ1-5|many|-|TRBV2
CASSQGAPGQPQHF
TGTGCCAGCAGCCAGGGCGCGCCGGGCCAGCCCCAGCATTTT
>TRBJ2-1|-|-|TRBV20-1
CSAAQSREQFF
TGCAGTGCTGCCCAGTCCCGTGAGCAGTTCTTC
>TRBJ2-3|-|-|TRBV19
CASTGLEADTQYF
TGTGCCAGTACTGGTCTCGAAGCAGATACGCAGTATTTT
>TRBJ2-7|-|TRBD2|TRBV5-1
CASSLDSGGLYEQYF
TGCGCCAGCAGCCTGGATAGCGGGGGCCTCTACGAGCAGTACTTC
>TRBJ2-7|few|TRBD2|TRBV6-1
CASSGSIGTGGHEQYF
TGTGCCAGCAGTGGCTCAATCGGGACGGGGGGACACGAGCAGTACTTC
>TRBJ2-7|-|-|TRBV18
CASSPGTVHEQYF
TGTGCCAGCTCACCAGGAACGGTTCACGAGCAGTACTTC
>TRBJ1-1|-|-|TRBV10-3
CAISARDQGEAFF
TGTGCCATCAGTGCTAGGGATCAGGGTGAAGCTTTCTTT
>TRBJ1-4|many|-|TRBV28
CRGRTRAGRGGTHPSTNEKLFF
TGTAGGGGACGAACGAGAGCGGGGAGAGGGGGAACCCACCCATCAACTAATGAAAAACTGTTTTTT
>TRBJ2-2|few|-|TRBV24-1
CATSDASRAASTGELFF
TGTGCCACCAGTGATGCCTCACGAGCGGCTAGCACCGGGGAGCTGTTTTTT
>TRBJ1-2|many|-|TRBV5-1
CASSPQDYGYTF
TGCGCCAGCAGCCCACAGGACTATGGCTACACCTTC
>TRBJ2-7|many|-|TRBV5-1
CASSPLREQYF
TGCGCCAGCAGCCCCCTTCGGGAGCAGTACTTC
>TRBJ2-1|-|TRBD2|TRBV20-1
CSALAGNPLNEQFF
TGCAGTGCTTTAGCGGGGAACCCGTTGAATGAGCAGTTCTTC
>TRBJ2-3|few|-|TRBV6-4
CASSDEGLSTDTQYF
TGTGCCAGCAGTGACGAGGGACTCTCCACAGATACGCAGTATTTT
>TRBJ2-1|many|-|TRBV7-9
CASSPPRGIRVNEQFF
TGTGCCAGCAGCCCCCCCCGGGGGATTAGGGTTAATGAGCAGTTCTTC
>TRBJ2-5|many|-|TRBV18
CASSPNQGTQETQYF
TGTGCCAGCTCACCAAACCAGGGCACGCAAGAGACCCAGTACTTC
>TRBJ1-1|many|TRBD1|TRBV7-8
CASSARQGAIPKAFF
TGTGCCAGCAGCGCCCGACAGGGGGCGATCCCGAAAGCTTTCTTT
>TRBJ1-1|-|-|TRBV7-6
CASSLDPVVNTEAFF
TGTGCCAGCAGCTTAGACCCGGTTGTGAACACTGAAGCTTTCTTT
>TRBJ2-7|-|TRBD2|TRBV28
CASSGTSGSNEQYF
TGTGCCAGCAGTGGGACTAGCGGGAGCAATGAGCAGTACTTC
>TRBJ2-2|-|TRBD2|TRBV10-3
CAISAPAGEGTGELFF
TGTGCCATCAGTGCCCCGGCGGGAGAAGGCACCGGGGAGCTGTTTTTT
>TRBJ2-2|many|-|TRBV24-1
CATESGLNTGELFF
TGTGCCACAGAGTCGGGACTTAACACCGGGGAGCTGTTTTTT
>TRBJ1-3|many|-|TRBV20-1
CSARSRTGYSGNTIYF
TGCAGTGCTAGATCTCGAACAGGGTACTCTGGAAACACCATATATTTT
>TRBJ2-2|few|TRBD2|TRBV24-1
CATSEGGLAGGPNTGELFF
TGTGCCACCAGTGAGGGGGGACTAGCGGGAGGGCCGAACACCGGGGAGCTGTTTTTT
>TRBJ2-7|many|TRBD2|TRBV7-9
CASSRGTSGAMEQYF
TGTGCCAGCAGCCGTGGGACTAGCGGGGCCATGGAGCAGTACTTC
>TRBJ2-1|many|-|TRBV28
CASSPYIHEQFF
TGTGCCAGCAGCCCCTATATACATGAGCAGTTCTTC
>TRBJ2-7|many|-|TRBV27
CASSPLPADYEQYF
TGTGCCAGCAGTCCCCTCCCGGCGGACTACGAGCAGTACTTC
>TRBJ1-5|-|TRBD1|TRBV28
CASSRTGGATGQPQHF
TGTGCCAGCAGCCGGACAGGGGGCGCGACTGGTCAGCCCCAGCATTTT
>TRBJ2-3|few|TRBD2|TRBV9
CASSVRSSGNTDTQYF
TGTGCCAGCAGCGTTCGTTCCAGCGGGAATACAGATACGCAGTATTTT
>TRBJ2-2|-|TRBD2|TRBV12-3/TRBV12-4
CAGSFPSGRANTGELFF
TGTGCCGGCAGTTTCCCTAGCGGGAGGGCGAACACCGGGGAGCTGTTTTTT
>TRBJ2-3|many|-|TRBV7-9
CASSLKKGGSTDTQYF
TGTGCCAGCAGCCTAAAGAAGGGCGGCAGCACAGATACGCAGTATTTT
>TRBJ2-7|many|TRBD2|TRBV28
CASSLTLAGGGEQYF
TGTGCCAGCAGTTTAACTTTAGCGGGAGGAGGCGAGCAGTACTTC
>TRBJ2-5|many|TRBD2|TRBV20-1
CSVPAGGGETQYF
TGCAGTGTTCCAGCGGGAGGGGGGGAGACCCAGTACTTC
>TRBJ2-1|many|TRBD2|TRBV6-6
CASSYSRRDYGYNEQFF
TGTGCCAGCAGTTACTCGCGCCGGGACTACGGTTACAATGAGCAGTTCTTC
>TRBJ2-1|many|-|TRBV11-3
CASSPIRGVNEQFF
TGTGCCAGCAGCCCCATCCGCGGGGTAAATGAGCAGTTCTTC
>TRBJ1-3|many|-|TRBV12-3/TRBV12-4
CASTRDAGSGNTIYF
TGTGCCAGCACGAGGGACGCAGGATCTGGAAACACCATATATTTT
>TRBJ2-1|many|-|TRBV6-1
CASSRQIRGLDDNEQFF
TGTGCCAGCAGTAGACAGATCCGCGGGCTAGATGACAATGAGCAGTTCTTC
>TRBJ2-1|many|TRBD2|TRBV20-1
CSARLRGEGQFF
TGCAGTGCTAGACTACGCGGGGAGGGCCAGTTCTTC
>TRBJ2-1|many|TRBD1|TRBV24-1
CATSGWGTGDNEQFF
TGTGCCACCAGTGGATGGGGGACAGGGGACAATGAGCAGTTCTTC
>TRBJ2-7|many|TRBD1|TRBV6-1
CASSPGQGPFYEQYF
TGTGCCAGCAGCCCAGGACAGGGGCCCTTCTACGAGCAGTACTTC
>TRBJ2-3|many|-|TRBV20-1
CSVLRAGDTQYF
TGCAGTGTCCTCAGGGCCGGGGATACGCAGTATTTT
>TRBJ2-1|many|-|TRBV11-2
CASSLPFRTTYNEQFF
TGTGCCAGCAGCTTACCCTTTCGGACTACCTACAATGAGCAGTTCTTC
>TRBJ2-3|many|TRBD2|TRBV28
CASSFPGTSGSTDTQYF
TGTGCCAGCAGTTTTCCCGGGACTAGCGGGAGCACAGATACGCAGTATTTT
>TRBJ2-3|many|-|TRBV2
CASSDQAPDTQYF
TGTGCCAGCAGTGATCAAGCCCCAGATACGCAGTATTTT
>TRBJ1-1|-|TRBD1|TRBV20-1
CSAKGQGGTEAFF
TGCAGTGCTAAGGGACAGGGAGGAACTGAAGCTTTCTTT
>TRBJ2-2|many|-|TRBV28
CASSEEGRNTGELFF
TGTGCCAGCAGTGAGGAGGGCCGGAACACCGGGGAGCTGTTTTTT
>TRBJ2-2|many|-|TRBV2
CASSVGDGELFF
TGTGCCAGCAGTGTGGGGGACGGGGAGCTGTTTTTT
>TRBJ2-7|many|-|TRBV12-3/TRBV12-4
CASRKDPDSYEQYF
TGTGCCAGCAGAAAAGACCCGGACTCCTACGAGCAGTACTTC
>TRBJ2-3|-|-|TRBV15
CATSADPPADTQYF
TGTGCCACCAGCGCAGACCCTCCGGCGGATACGCAGTATTTT
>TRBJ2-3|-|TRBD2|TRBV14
CASKPISGGGTDTQYF
TGTGCCAGCAAACCGATTAGCGGGGGCGGCACAGATACGCAGTATTTT
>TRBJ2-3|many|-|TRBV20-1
CSARDPRGGADTQYF
TGCAGTGCTAGAGACCCCCGTGGGGGCGCAGATACGCAGTATTTT
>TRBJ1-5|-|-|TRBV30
CAWSEDSNQPQHF
TGTGCCTGGAGCGAAGACAGCAATCAGCCCCAGCATTTT
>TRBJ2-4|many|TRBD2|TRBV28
CASSSTSGSGSKNIQYF
TGTGCCAGCAGCTCTACTAGCGGGAGCGGGTCCAAAAACATTCAGTACTTC
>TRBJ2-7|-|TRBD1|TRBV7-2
CASSRGQDREQYF
TGTGCCAGCAGCCGGGGACAGGATAGAGAGCAGTACTTC
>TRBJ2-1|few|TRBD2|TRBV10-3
CAAKTPGLAGDEQFF
TGTGCCGCCAAGACCCCGGGACTAGCGGGAGATGAGCAGTTCTTC
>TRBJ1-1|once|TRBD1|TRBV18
CASSPLLIDRGSEAFF
TGTGCCAGCTCACCACTCTTGATTGACAGGGGGAGCGAAGCTTTCTTT
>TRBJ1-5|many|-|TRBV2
CASSEAWGEQRHF
TGTGCCAGCAGTGAGGCCTGGGGCGAGCAGCGGCATTTT